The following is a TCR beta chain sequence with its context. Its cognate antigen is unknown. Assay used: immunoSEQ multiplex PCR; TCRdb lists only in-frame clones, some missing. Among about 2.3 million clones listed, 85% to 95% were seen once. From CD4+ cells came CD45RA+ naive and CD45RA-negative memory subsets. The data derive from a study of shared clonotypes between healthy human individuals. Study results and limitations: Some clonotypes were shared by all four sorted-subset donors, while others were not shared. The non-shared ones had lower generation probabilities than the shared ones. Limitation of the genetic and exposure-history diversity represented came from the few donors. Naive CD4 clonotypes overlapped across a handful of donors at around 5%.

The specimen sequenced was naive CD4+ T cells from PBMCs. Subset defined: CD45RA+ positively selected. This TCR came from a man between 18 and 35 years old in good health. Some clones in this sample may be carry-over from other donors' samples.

DNA of the CDR3: TGTGCCAGTATCGGAGTTATAATAGGTCAGGTTAGCTCTGGGGCCAACGTCCTGACTTTC. Its translation is CASIGVIIGQVSSGANVLTF. This chain joins TRBV19 and TRBJ2-6; D gene ambiguous. The CDR3 extends over 20 amino acids. Trimming shortened V by 7 bases and J by 0 bases, and 25 bases separated the two germline ends. Germline loops: CDR1 LNHDA, CDR2 SQIVND (reference sequence).